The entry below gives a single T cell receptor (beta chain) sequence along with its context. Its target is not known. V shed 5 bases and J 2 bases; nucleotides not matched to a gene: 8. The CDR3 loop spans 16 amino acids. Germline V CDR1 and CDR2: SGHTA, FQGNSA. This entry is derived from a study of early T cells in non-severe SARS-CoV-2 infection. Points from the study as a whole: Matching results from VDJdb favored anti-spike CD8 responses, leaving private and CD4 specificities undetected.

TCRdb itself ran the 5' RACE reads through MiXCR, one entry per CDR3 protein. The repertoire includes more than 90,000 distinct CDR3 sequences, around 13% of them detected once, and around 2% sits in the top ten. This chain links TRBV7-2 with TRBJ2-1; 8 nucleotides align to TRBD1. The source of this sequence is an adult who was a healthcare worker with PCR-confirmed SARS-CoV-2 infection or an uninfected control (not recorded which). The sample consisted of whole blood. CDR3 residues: CASSPPGGPAYNEQFF. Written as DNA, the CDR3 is TGTGCCAGCAGCCCCCCAGGGGGCCCGGCCTACAATGAGCAGTTCTTC.